A selection of T cell receptor beta chains follows, all from one sample in a study of CD8 T cells in Susac syndrome. TCRdb reanalysed the immunoSEQ multiplex PCR reads using MiXCR and keeps one entry per CDR3 protein. The sample yields 150,000 to 200,000 distinct CDR3 sequences, about 95% seen once. The sequenced sample consisted of CD8+ T cells from PBMCs. The receptors were gathered from a human donor with Susac syndrome. CDR3s include the opening cysteine and the closing phenylalanine or tryptophan. A D gene is named only where the DNA matches it firmly. A row's size may be missing; if present it is once, few, many or a size class.

J,V,size,D,CDR3,DNA
TRBJ1-6,TRBV19,.,.,CASSIGKRRGNSPLHF,TGTGCCAGTAGTATAGGAAAACGGAGGGGGAATTCACCCCTCCACTTT
TRBJ2-1,TRBV4-1,.,TRBD1,CASSQDTTGLNEQFF,TGCGCCAGCAGCCAAGACACGACAGGGTTAAATGAGCAGTTCTTC
TRBJ2-7,TRBV30,.,.,CAWSVIGGEQYF,TGTGCCTGGAGTGTAATTGGGGGCGAGCAGTACTTC
TRBJ2-3,TRBV23-1,.,.,CAPQAGQGWPDTQYF,TGCGCCCCACAAGCGGGGCAGGGGTGGCCAGATACGCAGTATTTT
TRBJ2-1,TRBV12-3/TRBV12-4,.,.,CASCKGEVDEQFF,TGTGCCAGTTGTAAAGGGGAGGTGGATGAGCAGTTCTTC
TRBJ2-7,TRBV6-5,.,.,CASSYSDGLSYEQYF,TGTGCCAGCAGTTACTCGGACGGCCTCTCCTACGAGCAGTACTTC
TRBJ2-1,TRBV11-1,.,TRBD2,CASSPQLAGSYNEQFF,TGTGCCAGCAGCCCCCAACTAGCGGGGTCCTACAATGAGCAGTTCTTC
TRBJ2-5,TRBV30,.,.,CAWSVRDTETQYF,TGTGCCTGGAGTGTACGGGACACCGAGACCCAGTACTTC
TRBJ2-7,TRBV13,.,.,CASSLTNSGAYEQYF,TGTGCCAGCAGCTTAACTAATAGCGGAGCCTACGAGCAGTACTTC
TRBJ1-3,TRBV30,.,.,CAWSTVERPGNTIYF,TGTGCCTGGAGTACCGTCGAACGGCCTGGAAACACCATATATTTT
TRBJ2-5,TRBV1,.,.,CTSSQVLTGLQETQYF,TGCACCAGCAGCCAGGTTTTAACAGGACTTCAGGAGACCCAGTACTTC
TRBJ1-2,TRBV7-9,.,TRBD1,CASSWTGDYGYTF,TGTGCCAGCAGCTGGACAGGGGACTATGGCTACACCTTC
TRBJ2-7,TRBV27,.,TRBD2,CASGGGAYEQYF,TGTGCCAGCGGGGGAGGGGCCTACGAGCAGTACTTC
TRBJ2-1,TRBV30,.,TRBD1,CAWSVGQGRDEQFF,TGTGCCTGGAGTGTCGGACAGGGGAGGGATGAGCAGTTCTTC
TRBJ2-3,TRBV16,.,.,CASSTSPSTDTQYF,TGTGCCAGCAGCACCAGCCCAAGCACAGATACGCAGTATTTT
TRBJ2-1,TRBV5-6,.,.,CASSLGQEYNEQFF,TGTGCCAGCAGCTTGGGACAGGAATACAATGAGCAGTTCTTC
TRBJ1-1,TRBV19,.,.,CASSVMTAPEAFF,TGTGCCAGTAGTGTAATGACAGCGCCTGAAGCTTTCTTT
TRBJ2-1,TRBV4-1,once,TRBD2,CASSRTSGHYNEQFF,TGCGCCAGCAGCCGGACTAGCGGACACTACAATGAGCAGTTCTTC
TRBJ2-7,TRBV3-1,once,TRBD1,CASSYPGQNYEQYF,TGTGCCAGCAGCTACCCGGGACAGAACTACGAGCAGTACTTC
TRBJ2-1,TRBV6-6,.,.,CASLGLHNEQFF,TGTGCCAGCCTCGGGCTTCACAATGAGCAGTTCTTC
TRBJ2-1,TRBV5-1,.,TRBD2,CASSAFQRGAGDEQFF,TGCGCCAGCAGCGCCTTCCAGCGGGGGGCCGGGGATGAGCAGTTCTTC
TRBJ2-1,TRBV12-3/TRBV12-4,.,.,CASSLDRRNEQFF,TGTGCCAGCAGTTTAGACAGAAGGAATGAGCAGTTCTTC
TRBJ2-1,TRBV29-1,.,TRBD1,CSGGQGLSYNEQFF,TGCAGCGGGGGACAGGGGTTGTCCTACAATGAGCAGTTCTTC
TRBJ1-2,TRBV19,.,.,CASSIDDGELNGYTF,TGTGCCAGTAGTATAGATGACGGGGAGTTGAATGGCTACACCTTC
TRBJ2-3,TRBV12-3/TRBV12-4,.,.,CASRALEDTQYF,TGTGCCAGCAGGGCATTGGAAGATACGCAGTATTTT
TRBJ2-5,TRBV5-6,.,.,CASSTSETQYF,TGTGCCAGCAGCACCTCGGAGACCCAGTACTTC
TRBJ2-1,TRBV4-1,.,TRBD2,CASSQVAGGNTYNEQFF,TGCGCCAGCAGCCAAGTGGCGGGGGGGAATACCTACAATGAGCAGTTCTTC
TRBJ2-7,TRBV12-3/TRBV12-4,.,TRBD2,CASSDPRLGGSYEQYF,TGTGCCAGCAGTGATCCCCGACTGGGCGGGAGTTACGAGCAGTACTTC
TRBJ1-2,TRBV29-1,.,.,CSVDQPGDGYTF,TGCAGCGTTGACCAACCCGGCGATGGCTACACCTTC
TRBJ2-1,TRBV12-3/TRBV12-4,.,.,CASRLPVSGPNEQFF,TGTGCCAGCAGGCTCCCTGTCTCAGGGCCAAATGAGCAGTTCTTC
TRBJ2-3,TRBV20-1,.,TRBD2,CSARALQGLALAVDTQYF,TGCAGTGCTAGAGCCCTTCAAGGACTAGCCCTGGCCGTGGATACGCAGTATTTT
TRBJ2-5,TRBV20-1,.,.,CSAREEGETQYF,TGCAGTGCTAGAGAGGAAGGGGAGACCCAGTACTTC
TRBJ1-1,TRBV5-6,.,.,CASSWMTDMNTEAFF,TGTGCCAGCAGCTGGATGACAGACATGAACACTGAAGCTTTCTTT
TRBJ1-1,TRBV9,.,.,CASSVGGRTEAFF,TGTGCCAGCAGCGTTGGGGGGCGGACTGAAGCTTTCTTT
TRBJ1-3,TRBV27,.,.,CASSLSWRGGNTIYF,TGTGCCAGCAGTTTATCGTGGAGGGGTGGAAACACCATATATTTT
TRBJ1-3,TRBV7-6,.,.,CASSLHDTYSGNTIYF,TGTGCCAGCAGCTTACATGACACCTACTCTGGAAACACCATATATTTT
TRBJ1-2,TRBV20-1,.,.,CSARIAAGEPTNYGYTF,TGCAGTGCTAGAATTGCGGCAGGGGAACCCACTAACTATGGCTACACCTTC
TRBJ2-1,TRBV5-1,.,.,CASSSERGVGNEQFF,TGCGCCAGCAGCTCTGAACGCGGGGTGGGGAATGAGCAGTTCTTC
TRBJ2-3,TRBV30,.,.,CAWKRGQEPDTQYF,TGTGCCTGGAAACGGGGGCAGGAACCGGATACGCAGTATTTT
TRBJ2-2,TRBV4-2,.,.,CASSQDPKGGTGELFF,TGTGCCAGCAGCCAAGATCCAAAGGGGGGCACCGGGGAGCTGTTTTTT
TRBJ2-7,TRBV15,.,TRBD2,CATSERGSGSRYEQYF,TGTGCCACCAGCGAAAGAGGTAGCGGGAGTAGGTACGAGCAGTACTTC
TRBJ1-5,TRBV18,.,.,CASSQGEGVSQPQHF,TGTGCCAGCTCGCAAGGGGAGGGAGTAAGTCAGCCCCAGCATTTT
TRBJ2-3,TRBV15,.,.,CATSALARDTQYF,TGTGCCACCAGCGCGCTAGCGAGAGATACGCAGTATTTT
TRBJ1-5,TRBV20-1,.,.,CSARVREDLGNQPQHF,TGCAGTGCTAGAGTCAGGGAAGATTTAGGCAATCAGCCCCAGCATTTT
TRBJ2-5,TRBV5-6,.,.,CASSGTSQETQYF,TGTGCCAGCAGTGGGACTTCCCAAGAGACCCAGTACTTC
TRBJ1-3,TRBV20-1,.,.,CSASRGRVGSSGNTIYF,TGCAGTGCTAGTAGGGGCCGAGTTGGTAGCTCTGGAAACACCATATATTTT